A single T cell receptor beta chain is shown here with its context. Its specificity is unknown. The data derive from a study of cytomegalovirus exposure and HLA in healthy donors. For the study at large: The study placed roughly four fifths of its 398 genotyped donors in the Caucasian-associated ancestry cluster. Study-wide results and limits: It was taken for granted in presence/absence analyses that sequencing depth across donors was roughly uniform. The study put 160 or so TCR beta chains on its list as cytomegalovirus-associated.

Germline V gene data show CDR1 as MDHEN and CDR2 as SYDVKM. The V segment lost 5 bases and the J segment 6 bases; nucleotides outside the gene matches: 3. The CDR3 contains 13 residues. The PCR used 60 Vbeta and 13 Jbeta primers. Original data processing: A later analysis tallied approximately 78 million unique TCR beta chains, around 9.9 million of them shared. Clones were read by immunoSEQ multiplex PCR, and TCRdb kept only the in-frame ones, dropping some. Clonal size and the V and J genes are those of that table, whereas D and trimming came from the DNA. The sample shows roughly 190,000 clones, under 85% of them seen only once.

The TCR originated in a woman under 30 in good health and CMV-seronegative. The source material was PBMCs. The chain carries TRBV28 and TRBJ1-1, with TRBD1 identical over 10 bases. Here the CDR3 DNA reads TGTGCCAGCAGTCTAGGGACAGGGGCTGAAGCTTTCTTT. It is translated as CASSLGTGAEAFF.